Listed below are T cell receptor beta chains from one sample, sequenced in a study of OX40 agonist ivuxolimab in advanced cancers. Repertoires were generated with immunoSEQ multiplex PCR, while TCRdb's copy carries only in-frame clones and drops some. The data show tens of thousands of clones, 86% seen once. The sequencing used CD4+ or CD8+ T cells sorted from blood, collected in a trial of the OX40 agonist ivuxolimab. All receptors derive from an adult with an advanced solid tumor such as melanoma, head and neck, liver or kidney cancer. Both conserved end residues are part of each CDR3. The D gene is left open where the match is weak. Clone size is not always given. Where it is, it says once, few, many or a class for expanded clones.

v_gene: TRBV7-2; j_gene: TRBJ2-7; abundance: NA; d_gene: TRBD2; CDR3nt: TGTGCCAGCAGCTGGCGGGGCGGGGGGGCCGACGAGCAGTACTTC; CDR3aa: CASSWRGGGADEQYF
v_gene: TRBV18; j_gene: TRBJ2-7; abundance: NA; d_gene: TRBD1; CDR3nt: TGTGCCAGCTCACCGCGGGGACAGGGGGCGTGGGAGCAGTACTTC; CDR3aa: CASSPRGQGAWEQYF
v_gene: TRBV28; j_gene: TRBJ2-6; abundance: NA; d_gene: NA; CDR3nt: TGTGCCAGCAGTGGGAAAGACAGGAGCTCTGGGGCCAACGTCCTGACTTTC; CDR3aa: CASSGKDRSSGANVLTF
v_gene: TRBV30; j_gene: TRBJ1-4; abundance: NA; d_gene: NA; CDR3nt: TGTGCCTGGAGTGTACGGGGGGGAGAGAAACTGTTTTTT; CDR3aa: CAWSVRGGEKLFF
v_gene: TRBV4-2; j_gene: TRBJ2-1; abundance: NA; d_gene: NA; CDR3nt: TGTGCCAGCAGCCCCGCGGGACAGTACAATGAGCAGTTCTTC; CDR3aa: CASSPAGQYNEQFF
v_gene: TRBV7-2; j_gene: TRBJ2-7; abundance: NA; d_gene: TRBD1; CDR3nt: TGTGCCAGCAGCTTAGCCCCCTCGGGGACAGGGCGGGAAGAGCAGTACTTC; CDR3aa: CASSLAPSGTGREEQYF
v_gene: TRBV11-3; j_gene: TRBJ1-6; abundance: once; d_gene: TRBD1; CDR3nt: TGTGCCAGCAGCCCGGACAGGAAAGTAATTTCGGGGGATTCACCCCTCCACTTT; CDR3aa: CASSPDRKVISGDSPLHF
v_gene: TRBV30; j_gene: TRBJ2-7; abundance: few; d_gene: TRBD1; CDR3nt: TGTGCCTGGAGTCTGAGACAGGGGAGGTTCGAGCAGTACTTC; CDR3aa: CAWSLRQGRFEQYF
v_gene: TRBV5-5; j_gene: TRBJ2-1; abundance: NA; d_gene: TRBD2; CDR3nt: TGTGCCAGCAGCTCTTCCCTAGCGGGGACATACAATGAGCAGTTCTTC; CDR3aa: CASSSSLAGTYNEQFF
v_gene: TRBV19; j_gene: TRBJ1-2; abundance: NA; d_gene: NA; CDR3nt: TGTGCCAGTAGTATAGTATCATGGCAGGAGGGCTATGGCTACACCTTC; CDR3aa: CASSIVSWQEGYGYTF
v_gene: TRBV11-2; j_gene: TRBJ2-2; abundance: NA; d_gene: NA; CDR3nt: TGTGCCAGCAGCGTAGACAGAACCGGGGAGCTGTTTTTT; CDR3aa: CASSVDRTGELFF
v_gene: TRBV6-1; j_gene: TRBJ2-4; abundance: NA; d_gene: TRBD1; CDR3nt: TGTGCCAGTACAGGGGCGTTGGGAAACATTCAGTACTTC; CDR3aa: CASTGALGNIQYF
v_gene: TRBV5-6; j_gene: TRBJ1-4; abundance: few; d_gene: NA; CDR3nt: TGTGCCAAAGAACCAACTAATGAAAAACTGTTTTTT; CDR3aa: CAKEPTNEKLFF
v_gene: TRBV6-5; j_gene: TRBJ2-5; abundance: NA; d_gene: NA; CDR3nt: TGTGCCAGCAGTTACTCGTCTCTCACGTACCAAGAGACCCAGTACTTC; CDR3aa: CASSYSSLTYQETQYF
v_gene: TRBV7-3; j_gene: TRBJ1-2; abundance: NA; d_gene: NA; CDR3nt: TGTGCCAGCAGCTTAAGCCCGCTGGACAGCTATGGCTACACCTTC; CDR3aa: CASSLSPLDSYGYTF
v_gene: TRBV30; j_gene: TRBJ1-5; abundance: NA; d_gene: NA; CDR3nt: TGTGCCTGGAGGAAGAGTAGCAATCAGCCCCAGCATTTT; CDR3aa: CAWRKSSNQPQHF
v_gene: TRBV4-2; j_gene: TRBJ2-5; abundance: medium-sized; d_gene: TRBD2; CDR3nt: TGTGCCAGCAGCCCCACGGTCGTCTCCCGCGGGAGGGGAGAGACCCAGTACTTC; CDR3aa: CASSPTVVSRGRGETQYF
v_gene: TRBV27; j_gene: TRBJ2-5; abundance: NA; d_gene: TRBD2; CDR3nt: TGTGCCAGCAGTCCGAACCTGCGGGAGTCTCTAGAGACCCAGTACTTC; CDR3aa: CASSPNLRESLETQYF
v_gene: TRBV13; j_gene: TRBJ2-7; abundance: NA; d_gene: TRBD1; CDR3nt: TGTGCCAGCAGCTCATTCCGGGACAGAAGCTCCTACGAGCAGTACTTC; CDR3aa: CASSSFRDRSSYEQYF
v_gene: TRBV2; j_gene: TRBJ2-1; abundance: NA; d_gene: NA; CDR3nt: TGTGCCAGCACCCCCCCGGGGGCGCGGTACAATGAGCAGTTCTTC; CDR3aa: CASTPPGARYNEQFF
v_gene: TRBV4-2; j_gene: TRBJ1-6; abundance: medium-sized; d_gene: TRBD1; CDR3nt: TGTGCCAGCAGCCACACGGACAGGGGGACTTCACCCCTCCACTTT; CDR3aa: CASSHTDRGTSPLHF
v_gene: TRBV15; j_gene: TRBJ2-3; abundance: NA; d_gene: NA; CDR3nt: TGTGCCACCAGCAGTGTCCGGGACTCTACGCAGTATTTT; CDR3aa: CATSSVRDSTQYF
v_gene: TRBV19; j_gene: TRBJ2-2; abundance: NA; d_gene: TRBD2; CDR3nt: TGTGCCAGTAGTACAAAAGCGGGACCCGGGGAGCTGTTTTTT; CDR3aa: CASSTKAGPGELFF
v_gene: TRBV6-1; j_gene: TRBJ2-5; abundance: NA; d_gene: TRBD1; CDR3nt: TGTGCCAGCAAGGCACTGCGAGGGGGCCCAGAGACCCAGTACTTC; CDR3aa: CASKALRGGPETQYF
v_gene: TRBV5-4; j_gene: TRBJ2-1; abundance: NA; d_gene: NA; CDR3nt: TGTGCCAGCAGCTTACATGATGAGCAGTTCTTC; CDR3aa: CASSLHDEQFF
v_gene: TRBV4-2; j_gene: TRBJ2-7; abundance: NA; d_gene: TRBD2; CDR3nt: TGTGCCAGCAGCCAATCCCCGGGTAGCGGGGCCTACGAGCAGTACTTC; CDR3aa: CASSQSPGSGAYEQYF
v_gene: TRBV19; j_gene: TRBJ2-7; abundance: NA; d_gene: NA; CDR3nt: TGTGCCAGTAGCCTCCTCAGCCCGGGCAGGGTACCCTACGAGCAGTACTTC; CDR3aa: CASSLLSPGRVPYEQYF
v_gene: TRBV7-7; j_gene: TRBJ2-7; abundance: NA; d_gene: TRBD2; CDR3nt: TGTGCCAGCAGCTTAGCCCCTTTCACTAGCGGGAGAAGGGACGAGCAGTACTTC; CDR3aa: CASSLAPFTSGRRDEQYF
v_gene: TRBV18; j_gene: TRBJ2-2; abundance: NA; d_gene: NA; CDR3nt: TGTGCCAGCTCACCAGGGGCAGCCGGGGAGCTGTTTTTT; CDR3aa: CASSPGAAGELFF
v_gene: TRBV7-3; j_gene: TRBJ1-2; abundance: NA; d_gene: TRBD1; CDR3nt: TGTGCCAGCAGCTTGGGAGGACAGGGGCGGCAGGGCTACACCTTC; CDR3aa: CASSLGGQGRQGYTF
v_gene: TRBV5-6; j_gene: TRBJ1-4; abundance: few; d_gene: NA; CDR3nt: TGTGCCAGCAGCGTCGTTTTGGGTCCGGTGACAAAACTGTTTTTT; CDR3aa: CASSVVLGPVTKLFF
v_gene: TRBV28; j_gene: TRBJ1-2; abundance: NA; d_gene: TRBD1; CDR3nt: TGTGCCAGCAGTCTACGACAGGGGCGAACTAACTATGGCTACACCTTC; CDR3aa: CASSLRQGRTNYGYTF
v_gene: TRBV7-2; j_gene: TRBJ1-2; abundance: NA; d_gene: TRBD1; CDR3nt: TGTGCCAGCAGCCACCGACAGGGGGCAGATGGCTACACCTTC; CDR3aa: CASSHRQGADGYTF
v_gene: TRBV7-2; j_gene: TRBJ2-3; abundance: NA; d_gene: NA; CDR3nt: TGTGCCAGCAGCCCGCAGGGGCGGACGGACACAGATACGCAGTATTTT; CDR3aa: CASSPQGRTDTDTQYF
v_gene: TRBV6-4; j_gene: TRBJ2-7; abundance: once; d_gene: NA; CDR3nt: TGTGCCAGCAGTGACTCGTTTCCCCGGAGAAGGTCTCGGAACGAGCAGTACTTC; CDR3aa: CASSDSFPRRRSRNEQYF
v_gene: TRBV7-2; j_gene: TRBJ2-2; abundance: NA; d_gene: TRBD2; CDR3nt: TGTGCCAGCAGCTTAGGTCACAGCGGGAGAGACACCGGGGAGCTGTTTTTT; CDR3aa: CASSLGHSGRDTGELFF
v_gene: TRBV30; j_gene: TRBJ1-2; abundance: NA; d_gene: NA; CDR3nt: TGTGCCTGGAGTGTATTGAGGTTCTATGGCTACACCTTC; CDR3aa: CAWSVLRFYGYTF
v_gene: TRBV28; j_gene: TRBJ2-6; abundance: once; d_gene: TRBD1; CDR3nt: TGTGCCAGCAGTTGGGGACAGGGTACTGGGGCCAACGTCCTGACTTTC; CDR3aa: CASSWGQGTGANVLTF
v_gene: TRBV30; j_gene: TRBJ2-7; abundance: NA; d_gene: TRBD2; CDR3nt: TGTGCCTGGAGTCGGACTAGCGGGAGGGCCGGGTACGAGCAGTACTTC; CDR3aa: CAWSRTSGRAGYEQYF
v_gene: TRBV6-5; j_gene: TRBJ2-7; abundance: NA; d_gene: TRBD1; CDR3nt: TGTGCCAGCAGTTCGGACAGGGGGCTATACGAGCAGTACTTC; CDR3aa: CASSSDRGLYEQYF
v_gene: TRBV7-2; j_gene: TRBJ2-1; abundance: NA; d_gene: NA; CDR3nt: TGTGCCAGCAACCTCGGGCTGGGCATGGGCTATGAGCAGTTCTTC; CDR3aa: CASNLGLGMGYEQFF
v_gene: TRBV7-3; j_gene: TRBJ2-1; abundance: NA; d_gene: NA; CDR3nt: TGTGCCAGCAGCCGCTCGCAGTCCTACAATGAGCAGTTCTTC; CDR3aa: CASSRSQSYNEQFF
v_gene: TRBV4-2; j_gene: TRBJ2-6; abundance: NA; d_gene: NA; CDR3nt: TGTGCCAGCAGCCAAACCTCACAGTCCTCTGGGGCCAACGTCCTGACTTTC; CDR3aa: CASSQTSQSSGANVLTF
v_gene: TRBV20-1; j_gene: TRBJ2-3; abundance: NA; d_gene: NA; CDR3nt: TGCAGTGCTATACAGGGAAATACGCAGTATTTT; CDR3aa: CSAIQGNTQYF
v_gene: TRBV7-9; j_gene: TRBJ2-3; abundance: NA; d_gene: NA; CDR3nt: TGTGCCAGCAATAAAGAGCTGGGGGGGCCAAGAACAGATACGCAGTATTTT; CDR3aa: CASNKELGGPRTDTQYF
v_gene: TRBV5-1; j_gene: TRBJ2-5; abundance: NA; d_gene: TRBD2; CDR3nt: TGCGCCAGCAGCTCCGGACTAGCGGGGGGGCCTAGGGAGACCCAGTACTTC; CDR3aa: CASSSGLAGGPRETQYF
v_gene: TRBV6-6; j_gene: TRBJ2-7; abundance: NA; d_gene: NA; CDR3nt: TGTGCCAGCAGTTCCCAGCGGGTTTTCTACGAGCAGTACTTC; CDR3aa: CASSSQRVFYEQYF
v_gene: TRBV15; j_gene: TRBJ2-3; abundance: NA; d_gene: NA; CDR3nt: TGTGCCACCAGCAGAGATCGGTTGCGGGGGCGCACAGATACGCAGTATTTT; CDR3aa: CATSRDRLRGRTDTQYF
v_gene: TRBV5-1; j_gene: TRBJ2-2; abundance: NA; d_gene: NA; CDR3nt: TGCGCCAGCAGCCCACAGGGCACCGGGGAGCTGTTTTTT; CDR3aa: CASSPQGTGELFF
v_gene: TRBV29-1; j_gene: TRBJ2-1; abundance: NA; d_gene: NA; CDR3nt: TGCAGCCAGGTCAGGGGGACTACCCAGTTCTTC; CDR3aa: CSQVRGTTQFF
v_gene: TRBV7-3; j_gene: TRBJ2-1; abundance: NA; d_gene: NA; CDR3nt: TGTGCCAGCAGCTTAACAGGGGGGAGGCAGTTCTTC; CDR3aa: CASSLTGGRQFF